This T cell receptor beta chain was profiled in a study of blood T cell repertoires in COVID-19. For the study at large: The United States, Italy and Spain were the sources of the acute and convalescent COVID-19 samples.

In the authors' methods: For nucleated cells, counts were estimated from reference gene primer amplification. The table came from immunoSEQ multiplex PCR; TCRdb's copy has only in-frame clones and leaves some out. V, J and clone size reflect that table, while D and trimming were determined from the DNA. The sample shows more than 150,000 clones, about nine tenths of them seen only once. V shed 0 bases and J shed 5 bases, with 11 bases lying between them. CDR1 is SGHRS and CDR2 is YFSETQ in the germline V gene. This CDR3 region has 14 residues. This chain links TRBV5-1 with TRBJ1-1; the D gene is possibly TRBD1 (5 bases). The receptor comes from a woman between 70 and 85 years old with acute or convalescent COVID-19. Sequences were obtained from peripheral blood. The CDR3 loop is CASSLVWGETEAFF. DNA for the CDR3: TGCGCCAGCAGCTTGGTGTGGGGGGAGACTGAAGCTTTCTTT.